This T cell receptor beta chain came from a study of T cell responses to AZD1222 COVID-19 vaccine. Points from the study as a whole: Females outnumbered males among donors, who were mostly white British; clonal diversity was possibly underestimated. The reported proportion of spike-specific TCRs targeting unmutated variant regions was nearly half. An increase in Spike-specific TCR breadth and depth was observed after two AZD1222 doses.

The CDR3 runs 16 residues. Looked up from germline, CDR1 is SGHRS and CDR2 is YFSETQ. Trimming pared 5 bases from V and 0 bases from J, leaving 15 bases between. About this clone itself: The antigen is unknown.

Profiling relied on immunoSEQ multiplex PCR, and the TCRdb table lists in-frame clones only, not all of them. Of 120,000 or so clones in the sample, around 90% are singletons; the top ten hold around 4.5%. The TCR comes from an adult in good health. This sequence joins TRBV5-1 and TRBJ1-3; D call uncertain. The source was peripheral blood, collected on day 0 of MenACWY control vaccination. As DNA, the CDR3 is TGCGCCAGCAGTACAACCGGGTCCAGCTCTGGAAACACCATATATTTT. Amino acid sequence: CASSTTGSSSGNTIYF. Supplemented by reference TRBV5-1 and TRBJ1-3, the full variable domain reads KAGVTQTPRYLIKTRGQQVTLSCSPISGHRSVSWYQQTPGQGLQFLFEYFSETQRNKGNFPGRFSGRQFSNSRSEMNVSTLELGDSALYLCASSTTGSSSGNTIYFGEGSWLTVV.